This T cell receptor (beta chain) emerged from a study of cytomegalovirus exposure and HLA in healthy donors (dated 2017 in TCRdb). Turning to the overall study: An earlier analysis of several hundred of the donors reported 250 to 350 Gb of sequence data and 117 million unique TCR beta sequences from about 179 million T cells. A later analysis re-analyzed previously published TCR beta repertoires from 666 donors and added high-resolution HLA genotyping to study TCR occurrence patterns. On average, around 200,000 unique TCR beta nucleotide sequences were sequenced per donor among a few hundred genotyped donors of the cohort, with about 17% of those sequences being non-productive. An early release covering approximately 600 HLA-typed donors comprised about 300 gigabases of sequencing data and around 86 million unique TCR sequences. The study used immunosequencing to profile the T cell repertoires of approximately 690 subjects and linked those repertoires to cytomegalovirus serostatus. Among the roughly 390 genotyped donors, 75% to 90% belonged to the genetic ancestry cluster associated with self-reported Caucasian donors. An earlier analysis of 500 to 650 of the donors applied high-throughput TCR beta sequencing to assess whether each TCR beta V gene segment acted as functional or pseudogenic. Typing coverage varied by locus: roughly 620-640 donors for A, B, C, DRB1 and DQB1; 522 for DQA1; about 590 for DPA1; approximately 470 for DPB1. The study combined high-throughput TCR immunosequencing, statistical association of individual TCRs with disease status, and machine learning to predict cytomegalovirus infection status. Rather than drawing on any new phenotypic data, the later analysis identified candidate immune exposures from TCR beta sequences and the way those sequences occurred across donors. HLA typing covered class I and class II loci at four-digit resolution. Donor age, sex, ethnicity and CMV serostatus were compiled together with the repertoire data. In a later genetic analysis, genome-wide SNP genotypes for about 65% of the roughly 700 donors were used, and that subset was treated as a discovery cohort. All discovery cohort repertoires had been generated on a single sequencing platform. The study aimed to test whether cataloging public T cell receptors could reveal signatures of past pathogen exposure. Five DR-DQ haplotypes were handled as single units for association and clustering, since linkage in the cohort was strong. Along with the roughly 670-subject first cohort, a separate validation cohort of roughly 110 different subjects was used.

Library generation was performed with the immunoSEQ multiplex PCR assay. For the multiplex PCR, a mixture combining 60 forward primers for TCR Vbeta segments and 13 reverse primers for TCR Jbeta segments was used. A multiplex PCR assay on genomic DNA amplified the CDR3 region of rearranged TCR beta genes. Amplified TCR beta libraries were sequenced as 87-base-pair reads on the Illumina HiSeq System. In the authors' own workflow: A later analysis tallied around 87 million unique TCR beta chains across the 700 or so repertoires, and around 10 million of those chains were shared by two or more donors. To remove PCR and sequencing errors, raw reads were error-corrected and collapsed into unique sequences using a nearest-neighbor algorithm that merged closely related sequences. Alignment of CDR3 sequences to IMGT reference sequences was used to assign V, D and J gene segments. For a sequence to be retained, a match of at least six nucleotides to both a V gene segment and a J gene segment was required. Rearrangements were called productive when the CDR3 lacked stop codons and stayed in frame with V and J; all others were non-productive. Following IMGT convention, CDR3 was defined as the stretch from the second conserved V-encoded cysteine up to the conserved J-encoded phenylalanine. In an earlier analysis of some 550 of the donors, sequences lacking an unambiguous match to a single V gene segment were excluded. In an earlier analysis of a few hundred of the donors, V segments were called functional above 56.7% productive rearrangements and were called segregating when the between-donor standard deviation exceeded 5%. A statistical classification framework was built to diagnose cytomegalovirus status from the catalog of TCR beta chain sequences. In a later analysis, TCR nucleotide sequences were compared against IMGT/GENE-DB human TR gene sequences so that V and J genes could be assigned. In a later analysis, CDR3 sequences and most-parsimonious VDJ recombination scenarios were assigned using the TCRdist pipeline. In a later analysis, each TCR beta chain was defined by its CDR3 amino acid sequence together with its V-gene family, and reads lacking a unique V-gene family were excluded. As a way to deal with suspected cross-contamination and a sequencing artifact, a later analysis dropped over 550 nucleotide sequences that were highly shared and had low generation probability. For each public chain, a later analysis derived a clonal expansion index from normalized ranks of inferred template counts within each repertoire. Generation probabilities in a later analysis came from a VDJ recombination model fitted to out-of-frame rearrangements, and those results were checked against IGoR. A later analysis scored TCR-TCR, TCR-HLA and TCR-CMV co-occurrence with hypergeometric tests, applying a repertoire-size bias correction to TCR pairs. A later analysis estimated false discovery rates by permuting HLA or CMV assignments 20 times. In a later analysis, co-occurring TCRs were grouped using DBSCAN, with TCRdist sequence similarity added in when clustering inside HLA-allele-positive subsets. Repertoires with fewer than 30,000 or more than 120,000 public chains were left out of co-occurrence clustering, as were about 5 repertoires with anomalous nucleotide sharing. TCRdb carries this immuneACCESS record with in-frame sequences only. Its versions omit some clonotypes, under half of them owing to an unresolved V gene in the studies checked, with the rest unexplained. V and J calls and clone size are given by that table; D and trimming were obtained from the DNA. The sample table lists around 40,000 clones, roughly three quarters of them with a count of one. The ten largest clones take up 5% to 8% of the sample.

In total, approximately 690 healthy bone marrow donors made up the cohort. All cohort members were sampled while nominally healthy, although unrecorded immune exposures were likely present. The donor was CMV seronegative and was included in the group of under 450 seronegative cohort members. Each donor provided a peripheral blood sample, and peripheral blood mononuclear cells were used for TCR beta sequencing. Genomic DNA was extracted from the blood cell samples with the Qiagen DNeasy Blood Extraction Kit. Findings and caveats that apply to the study as a whole: According to the authors, the approach could potentially be generalized to other disease states and immunological phenotypes. The 87-base-pair reads could not distinguish some IMGT-functional V segments, including TRBV6-2 and TRBV6-3, so those segments were excluded. In a later analysis, HLA-associated TCR beta chains showed more clonal expansion and lower generation probabilities than non-associated chains that were equally common. Most TCR sequences were seen in very few donors, while some public TCRs were found in many individuals. In vitro tests confirmed that a few of the cytomegalovirus-associated TCR beta chains recognize cytomegalovirus antigens. Because HLA typing was missing for some donors at each locus, association tests included only the typed subset. Only TCR beta chains were sequenced in this cohort, and the absence of alpha or paired-chain data limited detectable features. In a later analysis, the rate of TCR association differed among HLA loci, with DRB1 alleles having the most associated TCRs and HLA-C alleles having the fewest. When HLA alleles, especially DR and DQ, strongly co-occurred, TCR associations were difficult to assign to individual alleles. In an earlier analysis of approximately 590 of the donors, most TCR beta V segments were observed in productive rearrangements about 87% or about 30% of the time, broadly matching IMGT annotations. The study gave a list of about 160 TCR beta chains associated with cytomegalovirus. The presence/absence analyses assumed that sequencing depth was roughly uniform across donors, and that assumption may not be true. According to a later analysis, most CMV-associated TCR beta chains appeared to be HLA-restricted, and the HLA associations seemed to be driven largely by CMV exposure. Several of the top co-occurrence clusters appeared to be linked to parvovirus B19, influenza, CMV and Epstein-Barr virus, according to a later analysis. Correlated functional status among segregating V segments might be attributable to linkage disequilibrium, but an unknown experimental factor could not be ruled out. At a false discovery rate of 0.05, a later analysis linked about 16,000 TCR beta sequences to specific HLA alleles. A further reported finding was that TCR beta sequences accurately predicted the HLA-A and HLA-B alleles for most subjects in the first cohort. A cluster of highly shared sequence variants was judged likely to represent a technical artifact of the sequencing pipeline. Some 16 rarely observed V segments, including chromosome 9 orphons, were excluded from the earlier analysis of about 600 of the donors because counts were too low. For the cohort, immune exposure information was limited to CMV serostatus. In both the original and validation cohorts, the classifier was reported to diagnose cytomegalovirus status with high specificity and sensitivity. V-gene and J-gene trimming of TCR beta chains was associated with a missense DCLRE1C variant in a later genetic analysis, and the association was replicated in an independent cohort. According to a later genetic analysis, donors in an Asian-associated ancestry cluster had fewer N-insertions in productive TCRs than the roughly 660-donor mean.

The CDR3, from cysteine to phenylalanine, totals 14 residues. Only the CDR3 DNA is retained, 42 bases long and in frame from the first base. In the germline V gene, CDR1 corresponds to SNHLY and CDR2 to FYNNEI. The germline V end is reduced by 2 bases and the J end by 3 bases; junction bases left unmatched: 1. A word on this clone: The antigen it recognizes is unknown. No base-level quality is on record; no much larger clone is a single base apart.

The sequence was obtained from a man younger than 45 in good health and CMV-seronegative. The specimen was PBMCs. In this chain, TRBV2 is recombined with TRBJ2-5; 9 bases in the junction line up with TRBD1. CDR3 loop: CASSERTGEETQYF. The DNA sequence is given as TGTGCCAGCAGTGAACGGACAGGGGAAGAGACCCAGTACTTC.